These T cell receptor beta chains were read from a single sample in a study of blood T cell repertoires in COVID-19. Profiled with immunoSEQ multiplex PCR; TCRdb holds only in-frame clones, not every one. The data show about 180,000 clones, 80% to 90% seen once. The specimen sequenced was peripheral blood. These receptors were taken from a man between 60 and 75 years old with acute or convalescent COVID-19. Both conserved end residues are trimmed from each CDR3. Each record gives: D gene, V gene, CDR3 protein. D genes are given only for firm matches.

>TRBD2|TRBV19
ASSKDREVLAGETQY
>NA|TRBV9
ASTPREGTGELF
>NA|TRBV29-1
SVEIPGEGNEQF
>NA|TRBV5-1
ASTDLSAYEQY
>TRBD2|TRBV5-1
ASSLAGGPQETQY
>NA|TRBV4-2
ASSREGADTEAF
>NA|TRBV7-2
ASSLRDSNQPQH
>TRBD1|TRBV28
ASSSGRTGQASPQH
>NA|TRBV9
ASSVGGQLGYNEQF
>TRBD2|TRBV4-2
ASSQAEGAGGNTDTQY
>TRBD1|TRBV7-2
ASSPNTGAPKPQH
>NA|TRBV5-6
ASSFRETQY
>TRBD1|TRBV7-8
ASSIGTGNEKLF
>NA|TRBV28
ASRIDSGEKLF
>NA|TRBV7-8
ASSASGQSNYGYT
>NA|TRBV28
ASSTAGIGTDTQY
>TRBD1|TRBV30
AWSAGQGDNEQF
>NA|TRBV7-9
ASSLRPFYGYT
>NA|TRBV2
ASSAMRGEQF
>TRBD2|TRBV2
ASSDPSGLAGGAAYEQY
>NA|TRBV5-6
ASSIPLNTGELF
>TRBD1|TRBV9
ASSEAEGQGAYT
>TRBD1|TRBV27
ASSSGTDAYEQY
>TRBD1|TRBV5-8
ASRGQPRGRETQY
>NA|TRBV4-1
ASSQVRDPLYEQY
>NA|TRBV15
ATSSYGVNTEAF
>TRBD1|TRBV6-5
ASSNWTGGNIQY
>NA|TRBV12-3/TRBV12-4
ASRFGNEEKLF
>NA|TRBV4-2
ASSQGRSLGTDTQY
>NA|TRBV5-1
ATSLGGTDTQY
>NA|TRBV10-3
AISDGGTLF
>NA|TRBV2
ATRLGATYEQY
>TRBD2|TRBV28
ASRTSPTYEQY
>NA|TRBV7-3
ASSLTGEGWETQY
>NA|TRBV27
ASRQGGTYEQY
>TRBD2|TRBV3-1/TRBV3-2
ASSQAGGGGNEQF
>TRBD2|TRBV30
AWSNLAGVADTQY
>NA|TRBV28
ASSWGLPTGELF
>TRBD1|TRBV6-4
ASSDSGTASYGYT
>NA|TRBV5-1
ASSKGGGRNTDTQY
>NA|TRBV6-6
ASSYRGGIYNEQF
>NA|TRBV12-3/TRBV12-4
ASSIQNTDTQY
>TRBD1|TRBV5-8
ASSGGRDSQLSGELF
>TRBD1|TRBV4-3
ASSQGDSINEKLF
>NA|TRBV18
ASSPDSYNSPLH
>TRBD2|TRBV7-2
ASSDLAGSSYNEQF
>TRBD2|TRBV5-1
ASSSPGLAGATGELF
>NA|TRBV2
ASSDFAGSAKNIQY
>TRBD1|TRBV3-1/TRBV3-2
ASSPDRGVGLNEQF
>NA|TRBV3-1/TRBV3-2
ASSPQALSSYNEQF
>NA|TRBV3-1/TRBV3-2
ASSQRPAELEF
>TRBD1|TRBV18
ASSPTTGDNQPQH
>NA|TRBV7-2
ASSLTTGTNSPLH